This T cell receptor beta chain was found in a study of cytomegalovirus exposure and HLA in healthy donors. The CDR3 has 15 amino acids. Looked up from germline, CDR1 is MNHNY and CDR2 is SVGAGI (reference sequence). The J segment lost 2 bases and the V segment lost 1 base, leaving 3 bases of the junction unmatched. PCR amplification relied on 60 Vbeta primers (plus 13 Jbeta primers). Sequenced by immunoSEQ multiplex PCR; TCRdb stores in-frame clones only, minus some. The table records 210,000 or so clones, about 80% of them present only once. The J gene is TRBJ2-3, the V gene TRBV6-6, with 7 bases lining up with TRBD1. The specimen was PBMCs. The TCR comes from a man in his late teens or twenties in good health and CMV-seronegative. The CDR3 sequence: CASSYLGQNTDTQYF. Here the CDR3 DNA reads TGTGCCAGCAGTTACTTGGGACAGAACACAGATACGCAGTATTTT.